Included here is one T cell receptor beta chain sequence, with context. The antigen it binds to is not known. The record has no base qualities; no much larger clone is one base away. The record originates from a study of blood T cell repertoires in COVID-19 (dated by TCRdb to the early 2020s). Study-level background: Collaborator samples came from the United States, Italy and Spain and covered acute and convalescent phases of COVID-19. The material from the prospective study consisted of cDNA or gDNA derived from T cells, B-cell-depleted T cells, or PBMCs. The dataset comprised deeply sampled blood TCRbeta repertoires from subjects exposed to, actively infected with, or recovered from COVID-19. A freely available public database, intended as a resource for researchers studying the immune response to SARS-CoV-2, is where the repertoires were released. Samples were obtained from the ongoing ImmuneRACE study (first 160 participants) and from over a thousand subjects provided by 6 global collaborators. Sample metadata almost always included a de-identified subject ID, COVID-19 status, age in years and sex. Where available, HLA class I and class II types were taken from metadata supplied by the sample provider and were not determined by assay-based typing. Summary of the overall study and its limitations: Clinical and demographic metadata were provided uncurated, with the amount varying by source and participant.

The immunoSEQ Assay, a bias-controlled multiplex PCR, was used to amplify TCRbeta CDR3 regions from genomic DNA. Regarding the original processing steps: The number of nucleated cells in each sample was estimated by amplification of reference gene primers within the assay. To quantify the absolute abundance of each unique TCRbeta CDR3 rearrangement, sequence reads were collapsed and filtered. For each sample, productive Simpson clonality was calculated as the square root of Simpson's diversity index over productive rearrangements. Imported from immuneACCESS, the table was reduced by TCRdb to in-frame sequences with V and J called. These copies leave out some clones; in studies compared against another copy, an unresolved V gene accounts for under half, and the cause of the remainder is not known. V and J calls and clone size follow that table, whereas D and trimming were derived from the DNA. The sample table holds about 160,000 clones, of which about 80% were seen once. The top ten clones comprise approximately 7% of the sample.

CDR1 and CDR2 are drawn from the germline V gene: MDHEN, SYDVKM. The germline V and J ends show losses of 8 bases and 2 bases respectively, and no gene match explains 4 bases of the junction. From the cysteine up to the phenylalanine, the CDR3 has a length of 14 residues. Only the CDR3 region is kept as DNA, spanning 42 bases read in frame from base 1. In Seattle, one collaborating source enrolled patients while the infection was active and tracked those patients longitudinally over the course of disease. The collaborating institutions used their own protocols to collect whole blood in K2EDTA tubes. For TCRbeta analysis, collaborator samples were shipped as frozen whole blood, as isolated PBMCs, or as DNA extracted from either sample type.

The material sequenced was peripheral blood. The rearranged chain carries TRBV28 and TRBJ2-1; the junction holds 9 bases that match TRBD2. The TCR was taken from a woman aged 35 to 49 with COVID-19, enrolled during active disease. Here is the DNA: TGTGCCAGCCGTAAGCGGGAGGCCTACAATGAGCAGTTCTTC. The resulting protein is CASRKREAYNEQFF.